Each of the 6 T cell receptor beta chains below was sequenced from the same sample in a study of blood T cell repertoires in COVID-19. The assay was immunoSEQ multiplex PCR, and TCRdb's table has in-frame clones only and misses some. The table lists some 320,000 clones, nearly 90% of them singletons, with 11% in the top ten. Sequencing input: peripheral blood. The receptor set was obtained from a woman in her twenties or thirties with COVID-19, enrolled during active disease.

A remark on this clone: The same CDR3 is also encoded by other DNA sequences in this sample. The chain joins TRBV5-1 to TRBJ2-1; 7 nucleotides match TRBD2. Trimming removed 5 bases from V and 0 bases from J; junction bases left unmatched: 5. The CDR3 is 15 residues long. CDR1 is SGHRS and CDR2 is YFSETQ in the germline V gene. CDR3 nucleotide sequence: TGCGCCAGCAGTCCTAGCGGCAGCTCCTACAATGAGCAGTTCTTC. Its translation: CASSPSGSSYNEQFF.

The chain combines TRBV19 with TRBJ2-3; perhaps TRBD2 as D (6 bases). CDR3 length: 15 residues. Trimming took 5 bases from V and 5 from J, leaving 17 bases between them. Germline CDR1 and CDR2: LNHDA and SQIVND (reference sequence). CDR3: CASSPLADYGDTQYF. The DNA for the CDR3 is TGTGCCAGTAGTCCCCTCGCGGACTACGGAGATACGCAGTATTTT.

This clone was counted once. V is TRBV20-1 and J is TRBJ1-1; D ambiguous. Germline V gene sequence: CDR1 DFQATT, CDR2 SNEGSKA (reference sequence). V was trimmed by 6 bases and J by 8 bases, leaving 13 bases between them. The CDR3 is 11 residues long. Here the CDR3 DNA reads TGCAGTGCGGGCTACAAGTTAGAAGCTTTCTTT. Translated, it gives CSAGYKLEAFF.

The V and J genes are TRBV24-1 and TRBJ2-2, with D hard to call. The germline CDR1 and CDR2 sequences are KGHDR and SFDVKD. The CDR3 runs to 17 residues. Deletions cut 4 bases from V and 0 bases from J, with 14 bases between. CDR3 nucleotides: TGTGCCACCAGTGACGTTCGCGGTTCCGCGAACACCGGGGAGCTGTTTTTT. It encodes CATSDVRGSANTGELFF.

Here the CDR3 reads CASSLGQTTNEKLFF. In nucleotides, the CDR3 is TGTGCCAGCAGCTTAGGACAGACAACTAATGAAAAACTGTTTTTT. The V call is TRBV7-2, the J call TRBJ1-4; the D gene is possibly TRBD1 (5 bases). V lost 1 base and J lost 0, with 6 bases in between. Per germline, CDR1 SGHTA and CDR2 FQGNSA. The CDR3 length is 15 residues.

In DNA form, the CDR3 reads TGCGCCAGCAGAGAGGACAGGGGAGGTTGGGAGACCCAGTACTTC. It translates to CASREDRGGWETQYF. The chain uses TRBV10-2 and TRBJ2-5; 9 bases line up with TRBD1. J gave up 5 bases and V 6 bases, and 10 bases lay outside the gene matches. This CDR3 has 15 amino acids. Germline loops: CDR1 WSHSY, CDR2 SAAADI.